This T cell receptor (beta chain) is from a study of cytomegalovirus exposure and HLA in healthy donors. Study context: The 110 million or so unique TCR beta sequences, from roughly 180 million T cells, were found by an earlier analysis.

A remark on this clone: Antigen specificity is unknown.

J was trimmed by 3 bases and V by 1 base; bases with no gene match: 1. This CDR3 has 15 residues. CDR1 and CDR2 (germline): LNHNV, YYDKDF (reference sequence). Findings of the study overall: An apparent linkage of common viral pathogens to several of the most significant clusters emerged in a later analysis.

In the PCR, 60 Vbeta and 13 Jbeta primers were used. Assay used: immunoSEQ multiplex PCR; TCRdb lists only in-frame clones, some missing. The sample gives 220,000 or so clones, around 75% of which show up once; 1.8% is in the top ten. The chain combines TRBV15 with TRBJ2-5; the match to TRBD2 covers 11 bases. The sequence derives from a woman aged 30 to 39 in good health and CMV-seronegative. The specimen sequenced was PBMCs. The CDR3 loop reads CATSRASGGKETQYF. CDR3 bases: TGTGCCACCAGCAGAGCTAGCGGGGGGAAAGAGACCCAGTACTTC.